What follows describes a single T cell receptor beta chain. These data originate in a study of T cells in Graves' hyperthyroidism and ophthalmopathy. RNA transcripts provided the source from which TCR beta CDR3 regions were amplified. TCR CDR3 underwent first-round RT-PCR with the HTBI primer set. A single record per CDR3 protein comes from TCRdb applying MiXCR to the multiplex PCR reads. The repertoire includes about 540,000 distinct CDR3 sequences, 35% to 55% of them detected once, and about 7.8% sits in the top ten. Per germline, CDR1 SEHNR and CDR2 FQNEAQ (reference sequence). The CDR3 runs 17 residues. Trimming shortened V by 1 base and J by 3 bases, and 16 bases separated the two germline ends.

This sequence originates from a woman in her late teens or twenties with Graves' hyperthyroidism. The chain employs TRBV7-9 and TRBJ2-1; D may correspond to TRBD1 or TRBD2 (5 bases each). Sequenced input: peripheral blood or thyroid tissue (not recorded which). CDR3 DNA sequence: TGTGCCAGCAGCTTAGGGGGGTCCTCCCTTCGCTACAATGAGCAGTTCTTC. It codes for CASSLGGSSLRYNEQFF.